These 25 T cell receptor beta chains share one sample of origin, sequenced in a study of identical twins. From the 5' RACE reads, TCRdb called clonotypes with MiXCR, one entry per CDR3 protein. Of over 200,000 distinct CDR3 sequences in the sample, about 11% were seen once. Sequencing was performed on memory T cells sorted from blood. Receptors originate from a man aged 45-60 years in good health.

J is TRBJ2-2 and V is TRBV20-1; 8 bases map to TRBD2. V was clipped by 1 base and J by 7 bases; unmatched bases: 5. The CDR3 loop spans 14 amino acids. Germline V gene sequence: CDR1 DFQATT, CDR2 SNEGSKA (reference sequence). Here the CDR3 reads CSARVSSGHGELFF. The CDR3 DNA reads TGCAGTGCTAGAGTTTCTAGCGGGCACGGGGAGCTGTTTTTT.

This clonotype was counted at least ten times. This chain links TRBV4-1 with TRBJ2-5, with D possibly TRBD2 on 5 matching bases. The CDR3 loop spans 13 amino acids. V gave up 3 bases and J gave up 2 bases, with 7 bases separating them. Germline CDR1 reads MGHRA; CDR2 reads YSYEKL. The CDR3 sequence is CASSQRDQETQYF. CDR3 in DNA: TGCGCCAGCAGCCAGAGGGATCAAGAGACCCAGTACTTC.

This clonotype has a count of ten or more. The chain employs TRBV5-1 and TRBJ2-5; TRBD2 is a possible D gene (5 bases). CDR3 length: 18 residues. Germline-derived CDR1 and CDR2 are SGHRS and YFSETQ. The V end was cut by 6 bases, the J end by 3 bases, with 27 bases between. The CDR3 DNA follows: TGCGCCAGCACCCCTCCAATTTCAGGTTCTGGGAGAGAAGAGACCCAGTACTTC. As protein: CASTPPISGSGREETQYF.

This clonotype was seen repeatedly, ten times or more. J is TRBJ2-5 and V is TRBV20-1; 13 nucleotides match TRBD2. The V segment lost 6 bases and the J segment 7 bases; nucleotides outside the gene matches: 8. Germline-derived CDR1 and CDR2 are DFQATT and SNEGSKA (reference sequence). The CDR3 runs to 14 residues. The CDR3 here is CSAQGTSGTGTQYF. The CDR3, as DNA: TGCAGTGCCCAAGGGACTAGCGGGACAGGGACCCAGTACTTC.

The rearrangement links TRBV5-1 to TRBJ2-1; 9 nucleotides line up with TRBD2. The CDR3 has 15 amino acids. Germline V CDR1 and CDR2: SGHRS, YFSETQ. V was pared by 1 base and J by 5 bases, with 4 bases of the junction left unmatched. The CDR3 nucleotides read TGCGCCAGCAGCTTGAAGTCTAGCGGGGACAATGAGCAGTTCTTC. This encodes CASSLKSSGDNEQFF.

This clonotype was observed many times. This chain connects TRBV4-3 to TRBJ1-1; D call uncertain. The CDR3 consists of 16 residues. V was shortened by 1 base and J by 0 bases, with 12 bases between the two germline ends. The germline gives CDR1 LGHNA, CDR2 YSLEER. The CDR3 is CASSQGWGVMNTEAFF. CDR3 sequence (DNA): TGCGCCAGCAGCCAAGGCTGGGGTGTTATGAACACTGAAGCTTTCTTT.

This chain connects TRBV7-9 to TRBJ2-7, with 10 positions matching TRBD1. Losses at the gene ends were 6 bases for V and 6 bases for J; bases not matched to a gene: 8. The CDR3 totals 14 residues. In germline, CDR1 is SEHNR, CDR2 FQNEAQ (reference sequence). The CDR3 loop reads CASRGTGAISEQYF. In DNA, the CDR3 is TGTGCCAGCAGGGGGACAGGGGCCATATCCGAGCAGTACTTC.

The sample holds many counts of this clonotype. This rearrangement joins TRBV11-3 to TRBJ2-2, with 9 bases matching TRBD1. CDR1 and CDR2 from the germline V gene are SGHNT and YENEEA. V was clipped by 6 bases and J by 6 bases; unmatched bases: 5. This CDR3 is built from 14 residues. The CDR3 loop reads CASRAGTGSGELFF. The CDR3 DNA is TGTGCCAGCAGGGCCGGGACAGGGTCCGGGGAGCTGTTTTTT.

Ten or more counts support this clonotype. The rearrangement joins TRBV6-2 or TRBV6-3 to TRBJ2-7, with 9 bases lining up with TRBD1. CDR1 is MNHEY, CDR2 SVGEGT, per germline. Trimming at V came to 6 bases and at J to 0 bases, leaving 15 bases not matched to a gene. The CDR3 is made up of 18 amino acids. The CDR3 DNA reads TGTGCCAGCAGAGGGAGGACAGGGGTATACCCCAGCTCCTACGAGCAGTACTTC. It translates to CASRGRTGVYPSSYEQYF.

This clonotype showed up just a few times. The chain joins TRBV12-3 or TRBV12-4 to TRBJ2-7; D might be TRBD1 (5 bases). V was shortened by 6 bases and J by 4 bases, with 19 bases between the two germline ends. CDR3 length: 15 residues. The CDR3 DNA sequence: TGTGCCAGCAGCTCAAATTGGGAAGGGGATTACGAGCAGTACTTC. It yields the protein CASSSNWEGDYEQYF.

The V call is TRBV2, the J call TRBJ2-3; TRBD1 aligns across 7 bases. The length of the CDR3 is 14 residues. The germline V gene encodes CDR1 SNHLY and CDR2 FYNNEI. Trimming removed 2 bases from V and 6 bases from J; junction bases left unmatched: 5. CDR3 nucleotide sequence: TGTGCCAGCAGTGAATTACAGGGGACCGATACGCAGTATTTT. It yields the protein CASSELQGTDTQYF.

V is TRBV28 and J is TRBJ2-5; the D call may be TRBD1 or TRBD2 (5 bases each). The CDR3 totals 11 residues. The germline V gene has CDR1 MDHEN and CDR2 SYDVKM. The V and J ends lost 5 bases and 7 bases respectively, with 8 bases between them. The CDR3 here is CASSLRGTQYF. The CDR3 bases are TGTGCCAGCAGTCTGAGGGGGACCCAGTACTTC.

This clonotype was counted ten times or more. The rearrangement links TRBV20-1 to TRBJ1-2; TRBD1 aligns across 9 bases. The CDR3 has 15 amino acids. The germline V gene has CDR1 DFQATT and CDR2 SNEGSKA (reference sequence). V was clipped by 6 bases and J by 8 bases; unmatched bases: 16. CDR3 in DNA: TGCAGTGCAACCGGGACAGGGACCTATAAGGAAGGCTACACCTTC. This codes for CSATGTGTYKEGYTF.

The chain couples TRBV4-2 to TRBJ2-7; 7 bases agree with TRBD2. Looked up from germline, CDR1 is LGHNA and CDR2 is YNFKEQ. This CDR3 has 16 residues. V gave up 4 bases and J gave up 0 bases; unmatched junction bases: 9. The DNA of the CDR3 is TGTGCCAGCAGCCGATCCGCCGGGGGGAGCTCCTACGAGCAGTACTTC. Its translation: CASSRSAGGSSYEQYF.

This clonotype has more than one count but fewer than ten. The genes are TRBV28 and TRBJ1-2, with 9 nucleotides matching TRBD1. V was pared by 3 bases and J by 9 bases, with 8 bases of the junction left unmatched. The CDR3 extends over 14 amino acids. Germline V gene lookup returns CDR1 MDHEN and CDR2 SYDVKM. The CDR3 nucleotides read TGTGCCAGCAGTTTCGGTGGACAGGGGATGAGCTACACCTTC. It is translated as CASSFGGQGMSYTF.

There are many counts of this clonotype. The V and J genes are TRBV7-2 and TRBJ2-1, with TRBD2 matching 11 bases. The V gene end was trimmed by 5 bases and the J gene end by 9 bases; junction bases not matched to a gene: 6. Germline V gives CDR1 SGHTA, CDR2 FQGNSA. The CDR3 is 14 residues long. The CDR3: CASSVLAGGFEQFF. In DNA, the CDR3 is TGTGCCAGCAGCGTGTTAGCGGGAGGGTTTGAGCAGTTCTTC. The complete variable domain, with remaining parts taken from reference TRBV7-2 and TRBJ2-1, reads GAGVSQSPSNKVTEKGKDVELRCDPISGHTALYWYRQSLGQGLEFLIYFQGNSAPDKSGLPSDRFSAERTGGSVSTLTIQRTQQEDSAVYLCASSVLAGGFEQFFGPGTRLTVL.

This clonotype was observed at least ten times. This sequence joins TRBV6-1 and TRBJ2-7; the D call may be TRBD1 or TRBD2 (5 bases each). CDR1 and CDR2 from the germline V gene are MNHNS and SASEGT. The V end was cut by 5 bases, the J end by 7 bases, with 18 bases between. This CDR3 has 14 residues. CDR3 in amino acids: CASSPRDPIREQYF. CDR3 nucleotides: TGTGCCAGCAGTCCCCGGGACCCAATAAGGGAGCAGTACTTC.

The J gene is TRBJ2-1, the V gene TRBV6-1, with TRBD2 matching over 9 bases. The CDR3 is made up of 17 amino acids. Trimming cost V 6 bases and J 0 bases; bases outside gene matches: 9. Germline values: CDR1 MNHNS, CDR2 SASEGT. CDR3 region: CASRPKSGLASYNEQFF. As DNA, the CDR3 is TGTGCCAGCAGACCTAAATCGGGACTAGCCTCCTACAATGAGCAGTTCTTC.

This clonotype was observed at least ten times. This chain joins TRBV14 and TRBJ2-7, with D possibly being TRBD2 (6 bases). Trimming stripped 2 bases from V and 11 bases from J, with 13 bases between. Germline V gene data show CDR1 as SGHDN and CDR2 as FVKESK. The CDR3 consists of 12 residues. The CDR3 bases are TGTGCCAGCAGCCAATTTGGCGGAGGGGAGTACTTC. It is translated as CASSQFGGGEYF. Looking up the rest from reference TRBV14 and TRBJ2-7 gives the full variable domain: EAGVTQFPSHSVIEKGQTVTLRCDPISGHDNLYWYRRVMGKEIKFLLHFVKESKQDESGMPNNRFLAERTGGTYSTLKVQPAELEDSGVYFCASSQFGGGEYFGPGTRLTVT.

This clonotype was counted many times. The V and J genes are TRBV6-1 and TRBJ2-7; TRBD2 agrees at 11 bases. From germline, CDR1 is MNHNS and CDR2 SASEGT. Germline trimming cut 6 bases from V and 3 bases from J; bases unmatched to any gene: 7. The CDR3 spans 15 residues. Here the CDR3 DNA reads TGTGCCAGCAGGGCGACTAGCGGGGAGATCTACGAGCAGTACTTC. It codes for CASRATSGEIYEQYF.

This clonotype was observed many times. This chain joins TRBV7-9 and TRBJ2-3; D is unresolved. The CDR3 runs to 16 residues. Trimming took 6 bases from V and 5 from J, leaving 21 bases between them. CDR1 is SEHNR, CDR2 FQNEAQ, per germline (reference sequence). DNA for the CDR3: TGTGCCAGCAGTACCCCTTTTATGGCAACTCAAGATACGCAGTATTTT. Encoded protein: CASSTPFMATQDTQYF.

The sample holds many counts of this clonotype. The junction does not match germline at one end; this may be a read error. This chain joins TRBV7-9 and TRBJ2-1; D gene unclear. CDR3 length equals 12 residues. Germline loops: CDR1 SEHNR, CDR2 FQNEAQ (reference sequence). The CDR3 DNA reads as TGTGCCAGCAGCTTAGACGGATATGAGCCGTTCTTC. This encodes CASSLDGYEPFF.

A remark on this clonotype: A much bigger clone sits one base away, suggesting this may be a read error. The chain combines TRBV4-1 with TRBJ2-1; 7 bases match TRBD2. The CDR3 covers 16 residues. Looked up from germline, CDR1 is MGHRA and CDR2 is YSYEKL. The CDR3 nucleotides are TGCGCCAGCAGCCAAGATTGGAGCGGGGCCTACAATGAGCTGTTCTTC. It codes for CASSQDWSGAYNELFF.

This clonotype was seen a few times. The chain has TRBV11-3 and TRBJ2-2; 7 bases fit TRBD2. The CDR3 runs 15 residues. Germline V gives CDR1 SGHNT, CDR2 YENEEA. The J segment lost 4 bases and the V segment lost 0 bases, leaving 2 bases of the junction unmatched. The CDR3, as DNA: TGTGCCAGCAGCTTAGATCGGACTAGCACCGGGGAGCTGTTTTTT. As protein: CASSLDRTSTGELFF. Full variable domain (outside the CDR3, taken from reference TRBV11-3 and TRBJ2-2): EAGVVQSPRYKIIEKKQPVAFWCNPISGHNTLYWYLQNLGQGPELLIRYENEEAVDDSQLPKDRFSAERLKGVDSTLKIQPAELGDSAVYLCASSLDRTSTGELFFGEGSRLTVL.

This clonotype was recorded many times. The genes are TRBV25-1 and TRBJ1-1; D is unclear. V lost 6 bases and J 1 base, leaving 12 bases between the germline ends. The CDR3 sequence is 14 residues long. Germline V gene lookup returns CDR1 MGHDK and CDR2 SYGVNS. This CDR3 is CASSGPSPNTEAFF. The CDR3 nucleotides read TGTGCCAGCAGCGGGCCGTCCCCGAACACTGAAGCTTTCTTT.